This TCR beta chain comes out of a study of Ad26.COV2.S vaccination and SARS-CoV-2 variants. The overall study: Ad26.COV2.S, an intramuscular injection, was given once or twice 56 days apart. Overall study findings and caveats: Overall T cell responses may have been underestimated by the analyses of TCR breadth and depth. After vaccination, substantial breadth of spike-specific CD8+ and CD4+ responses was reported. Vaccine and placebo recipients had comparable breadth of non-spike TCRs.

This CDR3 region has 14 residues. The germline gives CDR1 SGHDT, CDR2 YYEEEE. Trimming removed 0 bases from V and 4 bases from J, with 10 bases in between. Treatment noted: over 15 received Ad26.COV2.S at low or high dose, single or two shots; 5 received placebo; per-sample allocation not given. The samples were gathered on day 63 after the first injection of vaccine or placebo. This clone was counted once. Its antigen is currently unknown. This table comes from immunoSEQ multiplex PCR, and its TCRdb copy is limited to in-frame clones, with some not included. This sample yields a few hundred thousand clones, of which about nine tenths are seen a single time; about 4.5% belongs to the top ten.

The sequence was obtained from a person aged 18 to 59 who received the Ad26.COV2.S COVID-19 vaccine or a placebo. This sample comprised peripheral blood, obtained in a trial of Ad26.COV2.S vaccine versus placebo. This chain uses TRBV5-6 with TRBJ2-5, with D hard to call. DNA of the CDR3: TGTGCCAGCAGCTTGGTTTCAGGCGTAGAGACCCAGTACTTC. Its translation: CASSLVSGVETQYF.